This entry is about one T cell receptor (beta chain). Its antigen is still unknown. The data stem from a study of T cell responses to AZD1222 COVID-19 vaccine. Overall study results and limits: Baseline serostatus was positive in only a handful of AZD1222 recipients. The donor group comprised mostly white British people and more females; the analysis possibly underestimated clonal diversity. Spike-specific TCR breadth and depth both grew after two AZD1222 doses.

The method was immunoSEQ multiplex PCR; TCRdb's version includes in-frame clones alone and lacks a portion of them. Among about 140,000 clones listed, around 90% were seen once. This clonotype was sampled from an adult who received the AZD1222 COVID-19 vaccine. Sequencing was performed on peripheral blood, taken 28 days after the second AZD1222 dose.

CDR3: CASSQDGGVIDVNTEAFF. CDR3 in DNA: TGCGCCAGCAGCCAAGATGGGGGAGTGATTGACGTGAACACTGAAGCTTTCTTT. V gene TRBV4-1 combines with J gene TRBJ1-1; D is possibly TRBD1 (5 bases). The V gene's germline CDR1 is MGHRA and CDR2 YSYEKL. The CDR3 length is 18 residues. V lost 0 bases, J lost 0 bases, and 17 bases lay in between.